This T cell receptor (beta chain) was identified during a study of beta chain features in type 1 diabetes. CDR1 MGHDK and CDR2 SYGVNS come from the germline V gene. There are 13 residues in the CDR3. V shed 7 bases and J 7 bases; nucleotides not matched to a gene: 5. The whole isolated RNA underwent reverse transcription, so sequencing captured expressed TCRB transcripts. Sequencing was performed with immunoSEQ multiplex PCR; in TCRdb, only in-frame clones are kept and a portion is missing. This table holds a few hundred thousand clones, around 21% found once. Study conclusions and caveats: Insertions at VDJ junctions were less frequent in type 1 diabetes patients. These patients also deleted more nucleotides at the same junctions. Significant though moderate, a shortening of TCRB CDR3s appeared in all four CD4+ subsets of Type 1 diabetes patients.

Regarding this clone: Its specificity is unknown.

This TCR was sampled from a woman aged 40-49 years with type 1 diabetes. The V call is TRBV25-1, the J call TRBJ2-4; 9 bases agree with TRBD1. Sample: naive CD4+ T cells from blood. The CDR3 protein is CASTGTGRNIQYF. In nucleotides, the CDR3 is TGTGCCAGCACCGGGACAGGGCGGAACATTCAGTACTTC.